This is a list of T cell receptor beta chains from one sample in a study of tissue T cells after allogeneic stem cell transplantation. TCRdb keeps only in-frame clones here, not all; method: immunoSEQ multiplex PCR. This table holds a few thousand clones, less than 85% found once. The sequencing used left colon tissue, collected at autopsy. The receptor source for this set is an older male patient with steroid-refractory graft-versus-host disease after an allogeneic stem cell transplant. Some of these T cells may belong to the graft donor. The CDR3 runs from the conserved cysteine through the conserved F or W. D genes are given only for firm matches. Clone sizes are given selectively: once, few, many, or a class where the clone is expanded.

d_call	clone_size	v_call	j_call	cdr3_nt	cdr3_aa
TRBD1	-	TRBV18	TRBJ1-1	TGTGCCAGCTCACCGGGACAGGGGAACACTGAAGCTTTCTTT	CASSPGQGNTEAFF
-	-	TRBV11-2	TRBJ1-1	TGTGCCAGCAGCTTAGCAGCCGGGACCCCTGTGACTGAAGCTTTCTTT	CASSLAAGTPVTEAFF
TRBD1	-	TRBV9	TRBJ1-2	TGTGCCAGCAGCGTAGGGACAGGCGTTTTCGGCTACACCTTC	CASSVGTGVFGYTF
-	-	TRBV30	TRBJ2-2	TGTGCCTGGAGTAAGGGCAGGGTGGCCACCGGGGAGCTGTTTTTT	CAWSKGRVATGELFF
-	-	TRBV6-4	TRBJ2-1	TGTGCCAGCAGCATTCAGGGGGGAAACAATGAGCAGTTCTTC	CASSIQGGNNEQFF
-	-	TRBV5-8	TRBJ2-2	TGTGCCAGCAGCCCCTCGGGATCCAACACCGGGGAGCTGTTTTTT	CASSPSGSNTGELFF
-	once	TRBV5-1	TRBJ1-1	TGCGCCAGCATCAAAGGGGGAGAAATCACTGAAGCTTTCTTT	CASIKGGEITEAFF
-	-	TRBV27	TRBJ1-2	TGTGCCAGCAGTTTACATCTGGGATTATATGGCTACACCTTC	CASSLHLGLYGYTF
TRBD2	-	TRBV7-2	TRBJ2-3	TGTGCCAGCAGTTCAACCCGGGGAGTAGCGGGGTCTGGTACGCAGTATTTT	CASSSTRGVAGSGTQYF
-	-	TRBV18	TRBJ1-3	TGTGCCAGCTCACCAACTACCGACAGAAGCTCTGGAAACACCATATATTTT	CASSPTTDRSSGNTIYF
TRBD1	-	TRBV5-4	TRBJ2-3	TGTGCCAGCAGCGCCCATACAGGGGATGCAGATACGCAGTATTTT	CASSAHTGDADTQYF
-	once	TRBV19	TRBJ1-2	TGTGCCAGTAGGCGGGGGGACTATGGCTACACCTTC	CASRRGDYGYTF
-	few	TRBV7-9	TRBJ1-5	TGTGCCAGCAGCTGGGAAGAGGGTCAGCCCCAGCATTTT	CASSWEEGQPQHF
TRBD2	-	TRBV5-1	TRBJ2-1	TGCGCCAGCAGCGCCCTCACTAGCGGGAATGAGCAGTTCTTC	CASSALTSGNEQFF
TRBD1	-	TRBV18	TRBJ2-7	TGTGCCAGCTCTCCAGGACAGGGTCCCTACGAGCAGTACTTC	CASSPGQGPYEQYF
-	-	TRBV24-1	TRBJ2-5	TGTGCCACCAGTGAAGGGGGAAGGGAGACCCAGTACTTC	CATSEGGRETQYF
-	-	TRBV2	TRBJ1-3	TGTGCCAGCATGGGAAGCTCTGGAAACACCATATATTTT	CASMGSSGNTIYF
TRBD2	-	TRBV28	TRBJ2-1	TGTGCCAGCAGTCCCAGGACTAGGAGCAATGAGCAGTTCTTC	CASSPRTRSNEQFF
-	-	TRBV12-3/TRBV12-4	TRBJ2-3	TGTGCCAGCAGTATGGGACGAGCAGATACGCAGTATTTT	CASSMGRADTQYF
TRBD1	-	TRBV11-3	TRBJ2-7	TGTGCCAGCAGCCTAAGCCCGGACAGGGGTGGCGAGCAGTACTTC	CASSLSPDRGGEQYF
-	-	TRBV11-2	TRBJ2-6	TGTGCCAGCAGCTTAGAGGCAGGCCTAAAGTTCTCTGGGGCCAACGTCCTGACTTTC	CASSLEAGLKFSGANVLTF